Presented here are 6 T cell receptor beta chains from one specimen sequenced in a study of blood T cell repertoires in COVID-19. Clones were read by immunoSEQ multiplex PCR, and TCRdb kept only the in-frame ones, dropping some. The sample consists of under 300,000 clones, 81% of them appearing once. The sequenced material came from peripheral blood. The receptors here all came from a woman aged 55-75 years with active or convalescent COVID-19.

This chain links TRBV6-1 with TRBJ2-4; no reliable D call. Germline CDR1 and CDR2: MNHNS and SASEGT. The CDR3 is 14 amino acids. Trimming took off 3 bases at V and 0 bases at J, with 6 bases between the two ends. This CDR3 reads CASSDPIAKNIQYF. CDR3 coding DNA: TGTGCCAGCAGTGACCCCATAGCCAAAAACATTCAGTACTTC.

J is TRBJ2-7 and V is TRBV7-6; TRBD1 agrees at 7 bases. The germline V gene encodes CDR1 SGHVS and CDR2 FNYEAQ. With V trimmed by 3 bases and J by 2 bases, 13 bases remained unmatched. There are 17 residues in the CDR3. This CDR3 is CASSFVGTVFNPYEQYF. Written as DNA, the CDR3 is TGTGCCAGCAGCTTTGTCGGGACAGTCTTTAATCCCTACGAGCAGTACTTC.

The genes are TRBV5-1 and TRBJ1-1; D is perhaps TRBD1 (5 bases). This CDR3 is 15 amino acids long. The V gene's germline CDR1 is SGHRS and CDR2 YFSETQ. Trimming shortened V by 1 base and J by 0 bases, and 10 bases separated the two germline ends. The CDR3 region has the DNA TGCGCCAGCAGCTTGTCGGGGGGTCTGAACACTGAAGCTTTCTTT. It translates to CASSLSGGLNTEAFF. Full variable domain (rest looked up from reference TRBV5-1 and TRBJ1-1): KAGVTQTPRYLIKTRGQQVTLSCSPISGHRSVSWYQQTPGQGLQFLFEYFSETQRNKGNFPGRFSGRQFSNSRSEMNVSTLELGDSALYLCASSLSGGLNTEAFFGQGTRLTVV.

This clone was counted only a few times. This chain links TRBV7-8 with TRBJ2-7; 12 nucleotides match TRBD2. J gave up 4 bases and V 5 bases, and 9 bases lay outside the gene matches. The CDR3 spans 16 residues. Germline lookup yields CDR1 SGHVS and CDR2 FQNEAQ. CDR3 nucleotides: TGTGCCAGCAGCACCCCACTAGCGGGGGGCTTGTACGAGCAGTACTTC. This sequence encodes CASSTPLAGGLYEQYF. Supplemented by reference TRBV7-8 and TRBJ2-7, the full variable domain reads GAGVSQSPRYKVAKRGQDVALRCDPISGHVSLFWYQQALGQGPEFLTYFQNEAQLDKSGLPSDRFFAERPEGSVSTLKIQRTQQEDSAVYLCASSTPLAGGLYEQYFGPGTRLTVT.

The J gene is TRBJ2-7, the V gene TRBV6-2 or TRBV6-3; perhaps TRBD1 as D (6 bases). CDR1 is MNHEY, CDR2 SVGEGT, per germline. The V and J ends lost 6 bases and 0 bases respectively, with 15 bases between them. The CDR3 extends over 15 amino acids. Here the CDR3 reads CASSLQGLSSYEQYF. As DNA, the CDR3 is TGTGCCAGCAGCCTACAGGGCCTTAGCTCCTACGAGCAGTACTTC.

The chain uses TRBV5-1 and TRBJ2-3; 7 bases agree with TRBD2. The CDR3 has 19 residues. Germline V gene data show CDR1 as SGHRS and CDR2 as YFSETQ. Trimming cost V 5 bases and J 1 base; bases outside gene matches: 19. The CDR3 protein is CASRPRPFSAGVRTDTQYF. The DNA for the CDR3 is TGCGCCAGCAGACCCCGGCCGTTCTCTGCGGGGGTCCGCACAGATACGCAGTATTTT.